This TCR beta chain was obtained from a study of blood T cell repertoires in COVID-19. Germline V gene lookup returns CDR1 SGHRS and CDR2 YFSETQ. Trimming left V 7 bases short and J 3 bases short, with 8 bases between. The CDR3 is 11 residues long. Libraries were prepared by immunoSEQ multiplex PCR; TCRdb keeps only in-frame clonotypes and omits some of them. This repertoire shows a few hundred thousand clones, 70% to 90% found once; its top ten account for 2.2%. The chain employs TRBV5-1 and TRBJ2-7; a weak D match, TRBD2 (5 bases). Sequencing was performed on peripheral blood. The receptor's source is a woman in her 50s with acute or convalescent COVID-19. CDR3 nucleotide sequence: TGCGCCAGCCAAGCGGACTACGAGCAGTACTTC. Its translation is CASQADYEQYF.